This T cell receptor (beta chain) was sequenced in a study of shared clonotypes between healthy human individuals. Study-wide results and caveats: Specimens sampled were limited to blood, with tissue repertoires likely differing.

This clone was detected once. The antigen is unknown. Per germline, CDR1 SQVTM and CDR2 ANQGSEA. Losses at the gene ends were 6 bases for V and 9 bases for J; bases not matched to a gene: 10. The CDR3 contains 13 residues. Profiling relied on immunoSEQ multiplex PCR, and the TCRdb table lists in-frame clones only, not all of them. The sample holds about 2.3 million clones, more than 80% seen once. The V call is TRBV29-1, the J call TRBJ2-5, with 10 bases identical to TRBD1. The sequence came from a young man in good health. Some clones in this sample may be carry-over from other donors' samples. The sample comprised naive CD4+ T cells from PBMCs. Noted subset: CD45RA+ positively selected. Here the CDR3 DNA reads TGCAGCGTAGCCGGACAGGGGGTGTTGGCCCAGTACTTC. Translating gives CSVAGQGVLAQYF.